The sequence of this TCR beta chain was determined in a study of T-cell reconstitution after alpha-beta-depleted transplantation in children. Researchers prepared the TCRbeta library using unique molecular identifiers, the study reports. MiXCR was run by TCRdb on the PCR reads, yielding one entry per CDR3 protein. The sample carries roughly 200,000 distinct CDR3 sequences, about 15% recorded once. Unmatched junction bases numbered 6, after V lost 0 bases and J lost 2 bases. Germline V CDR1 and CDR2: DFQATT, SNEGSKA (reference sequence). This CDR3 is 15 amino acids long. This clonotype was counted at least ten times.

This sample comprised PBMCs from the stem cell graft donor, obtained from the stem cell graft. V and J are TRBV20-1 and TRBJ2-5; 7 bases are a match to TRBD1. The sequence was obtained from a human donor who donated a stem cell graft to a child with acute lymphoblastic leukemia. The CDR3 DNA reads as TGCAGTGCTAGAGATATGGACAGGCTACAAGAGACCCAGTACTTC. Residues: CSARDMDRLQETQYF.